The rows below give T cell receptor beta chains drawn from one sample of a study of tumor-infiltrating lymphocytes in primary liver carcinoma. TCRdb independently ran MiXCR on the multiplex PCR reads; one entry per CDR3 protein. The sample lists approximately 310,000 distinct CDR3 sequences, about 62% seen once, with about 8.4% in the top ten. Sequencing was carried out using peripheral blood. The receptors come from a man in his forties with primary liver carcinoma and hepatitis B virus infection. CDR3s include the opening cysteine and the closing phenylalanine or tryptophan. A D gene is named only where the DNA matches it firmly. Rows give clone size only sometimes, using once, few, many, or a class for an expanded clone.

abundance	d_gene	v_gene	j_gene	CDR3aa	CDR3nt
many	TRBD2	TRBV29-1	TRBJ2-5	CSAYTTPGLAGETQYF	TGCAGCGCCTACACGACTCCGGGACTAGCGGGAGAGACCCAGTACTTC
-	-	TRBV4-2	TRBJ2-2	CASGQFSGNTGELFF	TGTGCCAGCGGCCAATTTAGCGGGAACACCGGGGAGCTGTTTTTT
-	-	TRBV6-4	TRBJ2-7	CAIDSVADTGFSYEQYF	TGTGCCATCGATTCGGTTGCAGACACAGGGTTTTCCTACGAGCAGTACTTC
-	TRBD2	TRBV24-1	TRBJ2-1	CATSGTGASGLAGEKQFF	TGTGCCACCAGTGGGACAGGCGCTTCGGGACTAGCGGGAGAAAAGCAGTTCTTC
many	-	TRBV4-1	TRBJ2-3	CASSQADADTDTQYF	TGCGCCAGCAGCCAAGCGGACGCCGACACAGATACGCAGTATTTT
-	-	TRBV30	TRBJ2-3	CAWGGQGLVPQYF	TGTGCCTGGGGTGGGCAGGGCCTAGTTCCGCAGTATTTT
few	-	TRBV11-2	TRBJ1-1	CASSFALDTEAFF	TGTGCCAGCAGCTTCGCCCTGGACACTGAAGCTTTCTTT
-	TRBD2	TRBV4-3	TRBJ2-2	CACSQTTSGHTSTGELFF	TGCGCCTGCAGCCAAACCACTAGCGGACATACGAGCACCGGGGAGCTGTTTTTT
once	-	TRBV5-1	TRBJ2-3	CASTPDKDTQYF	TGCGCCAGCACTCCGGACAAGGATACGCAGTATTTT
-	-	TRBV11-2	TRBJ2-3	CASSSEPSFLDMQYF	TGTGCCAGCAGCTCAGAACCCTCTTTCCTTGATATGCAGTATTTT